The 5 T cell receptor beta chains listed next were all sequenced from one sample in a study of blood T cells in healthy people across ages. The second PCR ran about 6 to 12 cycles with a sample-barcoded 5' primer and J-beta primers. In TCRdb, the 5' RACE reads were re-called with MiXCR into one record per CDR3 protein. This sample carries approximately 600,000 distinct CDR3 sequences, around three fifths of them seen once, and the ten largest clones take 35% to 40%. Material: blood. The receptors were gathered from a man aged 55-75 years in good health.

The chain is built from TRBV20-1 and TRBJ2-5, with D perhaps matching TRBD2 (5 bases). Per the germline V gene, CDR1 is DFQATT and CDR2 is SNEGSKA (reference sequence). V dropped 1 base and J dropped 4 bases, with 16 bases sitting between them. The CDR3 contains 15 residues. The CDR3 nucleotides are TGCAGTGCTAGAGCGACTAAAGGTTGGGGAGAGACCCAGTACTTC. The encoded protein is CSARATKGWGETQYF.

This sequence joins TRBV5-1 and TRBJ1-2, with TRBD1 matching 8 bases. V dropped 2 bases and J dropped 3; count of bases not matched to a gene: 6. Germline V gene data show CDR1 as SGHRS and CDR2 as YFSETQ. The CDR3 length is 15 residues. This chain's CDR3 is CASSLEGQVHYGYTF. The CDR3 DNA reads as TGCGCCAGCAGCTTAGAGGGACAGGTCCACTATGGCTACACCTTC. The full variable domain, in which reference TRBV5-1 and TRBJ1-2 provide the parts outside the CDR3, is KAGVTQTPRYLIKTRGQQVTLSCSPISGHRSVSWYQQTPGQGLQFLFEYFSETQRNKGNFPGRFSGRQFSNSRSEMNVSTLELGDSALYLCASSLEGQVHYGYTFGSGTRLTVV.

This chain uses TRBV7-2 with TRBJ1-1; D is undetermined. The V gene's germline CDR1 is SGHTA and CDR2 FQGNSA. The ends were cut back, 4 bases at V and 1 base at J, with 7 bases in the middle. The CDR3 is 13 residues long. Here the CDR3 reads CASSYWTNTEAFF. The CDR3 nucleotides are TGTGCCAGCAGCTACTGGACGAACACTGAAGCTTTCTTT.

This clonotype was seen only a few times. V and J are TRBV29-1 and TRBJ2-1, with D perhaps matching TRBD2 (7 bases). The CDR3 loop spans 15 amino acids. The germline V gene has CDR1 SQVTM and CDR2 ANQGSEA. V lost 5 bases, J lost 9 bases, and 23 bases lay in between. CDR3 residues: CSVTREGGGAGEQFF. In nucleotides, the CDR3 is TGCAGCGTTACGAGAGAAGGAGGGGGGGCAGGTGAGCAGTTCTTC.

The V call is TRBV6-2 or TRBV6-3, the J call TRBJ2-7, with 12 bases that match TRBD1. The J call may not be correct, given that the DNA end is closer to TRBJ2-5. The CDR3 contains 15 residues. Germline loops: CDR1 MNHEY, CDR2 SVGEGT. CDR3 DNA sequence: TGTGCCAGCAGTTACCCGGGACAGGGGGCAGAGACCCAGTACTTC. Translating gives CASSYPGQGAETQYF.